This record covers a single T cell receptor (beta chain). This sample is part of a study of sequential checkpoint blockade in melanoma. The wider study: Patients were randomized 1:1 to nivolumab-then-ipilimumab or ipilimumab-then-nivolumab first-line. Maintenance nivolumab came after either treatment sequence.

The CDR3 runs to 18 residues. Germline lookup yields CDR1 MNHEY and CDR2 SMNVEV (reference sequence). V shed 6 bases and J shed 6 bases, with 30 bases lying between them. Treatment indicated: randomized to nivolumab then ipilimumab (arm A) or the reverse (arm B). Patients had received no earlier DNA-damaging chemotherapy. From thawed PBMCs, live CD3+CD8+ cells negative for CD19 and CD56 were sorted. Generated by immunoSEQ multiplex PCR, the TCRdb table keeps only in-frame clones and is missing some. This sample has around 20,000 clones, with 70% to 80% found just once. The rearrangement uses TRBV27 and TRBJ2-7, with TRBD1 as a possible D gene (5 bases). The material was CD8+ T cells sorted from blood (inferred from file names), obtained from a patient given nivolumab and ipilimumab in sequence. The origin of this receptor is a human donor with melanoma. The CDR3 DNA reads TGTGCCAGCAGCTCCGCAGCGCAGGGTTACCCTTCGGTTGGCGAGCAGTACTTC. Its translation is CASSSAAQGYPSVGEQYF.